The clone carrying this T cell receptor (beta chain) was picked up a small number of times. An absence of ophthalmopathy progression within 18 months meant stable Graves' hyperthyroidism. The study left out patients who had uncontrolled infection, other autoimmune disease, pregnancy or lactation. CDR1 and CDR2 from the germline V gene are LNHDA and SQIVND (reference sequence). This CDR3 is 12 amino acids long. Between the trimmed V and J ends, which lost 6 bases and 7 bases, there was a span of 9 bases. Researchers amplified the TCR beta CDR3 regions from RNA transcripts. Primed by the HTBI set, a first-round RT-PCR was run on the TCR CDR3. TCRdb analysed the multiplex PCR reads with MiXCR anew, one entry per CDR3 protein. The sample yields over 300,000 distinct CDR3 sequences, about 15% seen once. These data belong to a study of T cells in Graves' hyperthyroidism and ophthalmopathy.

The V call is TRBV19, the J call TRBJ2-2; no clear D. This TCR came from a woman in her fifties or sixties with Graves' hyperthyroidism. Sample: blood. This CDR3 reads CASSQVGGELFF. DNA of the CDR3: TGTGCCAGTAGCCAGGTTGGCGGGGAGCTGTTTTTT.